What follows describes a single TCR beta chain. In the source study's methods: Reference gene primer amplification in the assay estimated nucleated cell counts. Produced via immunoSEQ multiplex PCR; TCRdb's table is partial and in-frame only. The DNA was the basis for D and trimming; V, J and clone size are from that table. The sample includes 90,000 to 150,000 clones, 79% of them seen just once. Germline lookup yields CDR1 ENHRY and CDR2 SYGVKD. J gave up 4 bases and V 0 bases, and 2 bases lay outside the gene matches. This CDR3 has 16 residues. This sample was taken from a study of blood T cell repertoires in COVID-19. Across the study: Italy, Spain and the United States were the sources of the convalescent and acute COVID-19 samples. The cDNA or gDNA used as material had been derived from T cells, B-cell-depleted T cells, or PBMCs.

Sequencing was performed on peripheral blood. This TCR came from a woman older than 75 with acute or convalescent COVID-19. The J gene is TRBJ2-2, the V gene TRBV10-3, with 10 bases lining up with TRBD2. The CDR3 loop reads CAISESRTSGTGELFF. DNA for the CDR3: TGTGCCATCAGTGAGTCTAGGACTAGCGGCACCGGGGAGCTGTTTTTT.